The sequence of this T cell receptor (beta chain) was determined in a study of blood T cell repertoires in COVID-19. For the study at large: Acute and convalescent COVID-19 samples came from the United States, Italy and Spain. PBMCs, B-cell-depleted T cells, or T cells were the source of the cDNA or gDNA that made up the material.

Authors' methods: Reference gene primer amplification gave nucleated cell count estimates. Libraries were prepared by immunoSEQ multiplex PCR; TCRdb keeps only in-frame clonotypes and omits some of them. D and trimming were read from the DNA, whereas the V and J calls and clone size are those reported in that table. The sample records over 75,000 clones, more than 65% being singletons. This CDR3 is built from 15 residues. V was cut by 5 bases and J by 5 bases, with 16 bases left in between. CDR1 is MDHEN and CDR2 is SYDVKM in the germline V gene. Input material: peripheral blood. V and J are TRBV28 and TRBJ1-5; possible D gene TRBD1, 5 bases. The clonotype originates from a human donor in a cohort sampled during active COVID-19. This chain's CDR3 is CASSPYAGRDQPQHF. CDR3 nucleotides: TGTGCCAGCAGTCCGTACGCGGGGCGGGATCAGCCCCAGCATTTT. The full variable domain, its missing parts supplied by reference TRBV28 and TRBJ1-5, is DVKVTQSSRYLVKRTGEKVFLECVQDMDHENMFWYRQDPGLGLRLIYFSYDVKMKEKGDIPEGYSVSREKKERFSLILESASTNQTSMYLCASSPYAGRDQPQHFGDGTRLSIL.